This T cell receptor beta chain was recorded in a study of monozygotic twins with inflammatory bowel disease. With respect to this clonotype: Its antigen is still unknown.

Study-wide findings and caveats: Healthy twins showed more clonotype sharing with others than IBD patients, especially patients with disease activity. It was in IBD patients that TCRbeta diversity (inverse Simpson) was lower than in healthy co-twins.

CDR3 length: 16 amino acids. Per the germline V gene, CDR1 is MNHEY and CDR2 is SVGAGI. Each CDR3 protein gets one entry in TCRdb, which reprocessed the 5' RACE reads and gives no DNA. This sample's table reports 440,000 or so distinct CDR3 sequences. Sequenced material: blood. The chain has TRBV6-5 and TRBJ2-1; there is no DNA to check the TCRdb D call of TRBD1. The clonotype was recovered from a human donor with ulcerative colitis or Crohn's disease, or a healthy co-twin of an affected twin (not recorded which). This CDR3 reads CASSFYSTSGTNEQFF.